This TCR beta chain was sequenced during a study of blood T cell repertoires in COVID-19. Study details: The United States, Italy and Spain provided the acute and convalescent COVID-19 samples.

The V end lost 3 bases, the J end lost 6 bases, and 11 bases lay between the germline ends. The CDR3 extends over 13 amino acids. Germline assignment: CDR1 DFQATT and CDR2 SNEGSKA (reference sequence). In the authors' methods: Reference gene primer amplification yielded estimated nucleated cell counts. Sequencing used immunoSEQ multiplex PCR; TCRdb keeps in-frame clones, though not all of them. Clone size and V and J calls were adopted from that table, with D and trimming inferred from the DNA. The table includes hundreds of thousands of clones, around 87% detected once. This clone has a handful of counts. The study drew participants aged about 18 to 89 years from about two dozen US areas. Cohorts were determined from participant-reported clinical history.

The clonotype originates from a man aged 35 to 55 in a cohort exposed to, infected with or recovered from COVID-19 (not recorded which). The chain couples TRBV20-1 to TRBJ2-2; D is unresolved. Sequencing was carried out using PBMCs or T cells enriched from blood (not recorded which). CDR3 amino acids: CSASVAGSGELFF. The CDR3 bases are TGCAGTGCTAGTGTCGCCGGGTCCGGGGAGCTGTTTTTT.